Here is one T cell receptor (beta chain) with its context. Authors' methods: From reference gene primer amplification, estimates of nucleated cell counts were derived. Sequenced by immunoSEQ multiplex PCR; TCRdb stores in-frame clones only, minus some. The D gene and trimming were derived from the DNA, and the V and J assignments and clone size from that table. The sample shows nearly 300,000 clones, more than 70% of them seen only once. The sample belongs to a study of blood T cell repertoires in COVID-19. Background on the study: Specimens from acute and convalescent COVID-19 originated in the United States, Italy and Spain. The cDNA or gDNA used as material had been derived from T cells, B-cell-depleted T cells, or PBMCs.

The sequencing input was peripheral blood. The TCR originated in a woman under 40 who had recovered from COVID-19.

The CDR3 loop is CASIQGGSNTEAFF. The CDR3 DNA is TGTGCCAGCATCCAAGGGGGTTCGAACACTGAAGCTTTCTTT. The V and J genes are TRBV7-2 and TRBJ1-1, with a weak D call TRBD1 (6 bases). Germline V gives CDR1 SGHTA, CDR2 FQGNSA. The V gene lost 7 bases and the J gene lost 1 base, with 13 bases spanning the gap. CDR3 length: 14 residues.